This is a list of T cell receptor beta chains from one sample in a study of blood T cell repertoires in COVID-19. Method: immunoSEQ multiplex PCR; TCRdb's copy keeps in-frame clones and lacks some. Here the sample spans around 300,000 clones, roughly 90% being singletons. Material: PBMCs or T cells enriched from blood (not recorded which). The receptors shown here come from a woman aged 45 to 65 who had recovered from COVID-19. Each CDR3 is given with its conserved first and last residue.

TRBV29-1	TRBJ2-1	10	CSVARSEQFF
TRBV7-9	TRBJ1-2	14	CASSQQGPLWRYTF
TRBV6-5	TRBJ2-7	14	CASSQRDHRAEQYF
TRBV14	TRBJ1-2	18	CASSQLAPGNRGLNGYTF
TRBV13	TRBJ1-2	11	CASSTRYGYTF
TRBV19	TRBJ1-5	16	CATSEWAPYGNQPQHF
TRBV10-1	TRBJ1-1	17	CASSPVPGQGPSSEAFF
TRBV19	TRBJ2-7	16	CASKAAGGSSPYEQYF
TRBV29-1	TRBJ1-1	12	CSGGIGSTEAFF
TRBV5-5	TRBJ2-3	16	CASSLRSSGLEDTQYF
TRBV15	TRBJ1-5	15	CATSRVGVEGGPQHF
TRBV19	TRBJ1-4	15	CASSTRQGPNEKLFF
TRBV19	TRBJ1-4	14	CASSIGQENEKLFF
TRBV15	TRBJ2-3	15	CATSRDVSRGGPSYF
TRBV28	TRBJ2-7	12	CASSRQGSEQYF
TRBV4-2	TRBJ2-7	14	CASSGSGPGGEQYF
TRBV28	TRBJ2-6	16	CASSFTGSLGANVLTF
TRBV28	TRBJ1-2	12	CASTLGSYGYTF
TRBV24-1	TRBJ2-3	14	CATSDSASTDTQYF
TRBV29-1	TRBJ2-7	13	CSVRDGVLREQYF
TRBV7-3	TRBJ2-1	13	CASSLSPTGLQFF
TRBV20-1	TRBJ2-7	11	CSARSSGEQYF
TRBV5-5	TRBJ2-4	18	CASSPGQGQSLAKNIQYF
TRBV28	TRBJ1-1	13	CASSLPGGTEAFF
TRBV6-5	TRBJ2-7	14	CASSYSDRDYEQYF
TRBV6-4	TRBJ2-5	21	CASSDSDRPGTSGSPPETQYF
TRBV12-3/TRBV12-4	TRBJ2-1	13	CASSLVAGGEQFF
TRBV27	TRBJ2-7	16	CASSSLTGTGTNEQYF
TRBV7-9	TRBJ2-1	12	CASRTSGTEQFF
TRBV7-9	TRBJ2-7	17	CASSLILPGGNGYEQYF
TRBV7-2	TRBJ1-1	16	CASSLGRTGKSTEAFF
TRBV6-5	TRBJ1-4	14	CASSLQGTNEKLFF